This T cell receptor (beta chain) was recovered during a study of beta chain features in type 1 diabetes (dated by TCRdb to the late 2010s). Looking at the study overall: Mean age, gender distribution, total cell number and subset yield did not differ between patients and healthy donors. Across all samples, around 100 million sorted cells were examined, and cell number per subset correlated strongly with RNA yield. In the study, TCRB repertoires of sorted circulating CD4+ T cell subsets from recently diagnosed type 1 diabetes patients were compared with those of matched healthy donors. Regulatory and stem cell-like memory subsets were obtained from only 8 patients and roughly 8 healthy donors, while naive and central memory subsets were obtained from all 30 or so donors.

All of the isolated RNA was reverse transcribed with the High Capacity cDNA Reverse Transcription Kit, so expressed TCRB transcripts were sequenced. Naive, central memory and regulatory T cell samples underwent deep immunoSEQ sequencing, averaging about 3.3 million total reads per sample. Sorted cells were lysed in RLT buffer and RNA was extracted with DNase-treated RNeasy Micro or Mini kits, depending on cell number. Each cell subset was processed separately to prevent cross-contamination, with patient and healthy donor samples processed together. The immunoSEQ multiplex PCR was used to amplify TCRB sequences from cDNA, yielding 87-bp fragments that span the CDR3 region. The amplicons were sequenced using the Illumina HiSeq platform. Regarding the original processing steps: Synthetic template baselines were used to correct PCR bias computationally, reads within Hamming distance 2 were collapsed together, and singletons that could not be merged were discarded. Reads were aligned against IMGT so that V, D and J genes, CDR3 length and insertions or deletions at six rearrangement sites could be assigned. Within each subset, clonotype counts were normalized to sorted cell number, and only after that were true diversity and Gini coefficients computed with the tcR R package. The overlap coefficient, calculated on TCRB nucleotide sequences, was used to quantify repertoire sharing. TCRdb stores this immuneACCESS table with in-frame sequences only. Part of the clones is absent; in the studies checked, under half of the shortfall reflects unresolved V genes, and no reason is known for the rest. V, J and clone size are taken as reported in that table, and D and trimming were inferred from the DNA itself. The sample records some 200,000 clones, 9.5% to 13% of which are singletons. The top ten constitute over 1% of the sample.

In the case of this clone: It has no known antigen specificity. Within one base of it there is no much larger clone, and no base qualities were kept.

Per the germline V gene, SQVTM is the CDR1 and ANQGSEA is the CDR2. Reading from cysteine to phenylalanine, the CDR3 counts 13 amino acids. Of the read, only the CDR3 DNA is kept; its 39 bases are in frame from base 1. The junction carries 9 bases between V and J, which are trimmed by 6 bases and 0 bases respectively. The study at large found these results: Naive, central memory and regulatory TCRB repertoires appeared to be more similar among patients than among healthy donors. Only small numbers of individuals were included in the HLA sub-analyses, which left unresolved whether HLA type had any influence on TCRB rearrangement. Sequencing cDNA rather than genomic DNA could over-represent highly expressing activated cells, although activation and CD3 levels did not differ between groups. Patients with type 1 diabetes made fewer insertions and deleted more nucleotides at VDJ recombination sites, implying thymic rearrangement abnormalities. Type 1 diabetes patients showed a moderate but significant shortening of TCRB CDR3 length in all four CD4+ subsets. Shorter templates might be favored by PCR, yet because patient and control samples were amplified and corrected together, any such skew would affect both groups equally.

Each donor gave one peripheral blood draw, averaging approximately 0.12 L, which was collected into heparinised tubes. Naive, central memory, regulatory and stem cell-like memory CD4+ T cells were sorted on a BD FACSAria II using a panel including CD45RO, CCR7, CD25, CD127, CD95 and CD27. Purity was above 95% for every sorted population. PBMCs were isolated right away by Lymphoprep density gradient centrifugation and were stained directly, without culture. So that batch effects would be minimized, each experiment stained and sorted samples in pairs, pairing one healthy donor with one patient. This clonotype was sampled from a man between 18 and 35 years old in good health. Sequenced: central memory CD4+ T cells from blood. The chain employs TRBV29-1 and TRBJ2-1; no confident D gene assignment can be made. The DNA sequence is as follows: TGCAGCGTCACTGAGAGCTCCTACAATGAGCAGTTCTTC. This translates into CSVTESSYNEQFF.